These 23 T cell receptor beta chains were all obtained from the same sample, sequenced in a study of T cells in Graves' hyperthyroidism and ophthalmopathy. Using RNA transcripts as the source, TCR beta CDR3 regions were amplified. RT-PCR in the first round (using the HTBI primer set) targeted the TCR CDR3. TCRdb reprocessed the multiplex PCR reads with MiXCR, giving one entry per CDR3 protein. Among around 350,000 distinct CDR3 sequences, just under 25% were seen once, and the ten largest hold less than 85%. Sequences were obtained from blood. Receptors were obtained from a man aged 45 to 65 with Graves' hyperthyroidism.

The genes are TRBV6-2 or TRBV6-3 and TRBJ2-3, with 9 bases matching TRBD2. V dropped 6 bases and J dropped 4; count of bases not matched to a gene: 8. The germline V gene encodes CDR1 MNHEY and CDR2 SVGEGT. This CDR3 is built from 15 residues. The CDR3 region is CASSAGTSSADTQYF. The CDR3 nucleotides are TGTGCCAGCAGCGCCGGGACTAGCTCAGCAGATACGCAGTATTTT.

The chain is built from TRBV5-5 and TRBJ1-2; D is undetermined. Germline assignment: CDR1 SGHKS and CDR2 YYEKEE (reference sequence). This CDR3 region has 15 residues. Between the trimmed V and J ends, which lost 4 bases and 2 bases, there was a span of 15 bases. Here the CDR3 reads CASSPAGSGNYGYTF. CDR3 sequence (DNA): TGTGCCAGCAGCCCTGCTGGTTCGGGGAACTATGGCTACACCTTC.

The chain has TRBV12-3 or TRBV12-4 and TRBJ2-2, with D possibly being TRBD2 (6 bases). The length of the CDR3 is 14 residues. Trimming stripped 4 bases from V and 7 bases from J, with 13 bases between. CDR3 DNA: TGTGCCAGCAGTTCTGTAGGGGAGGTCGGGGAGCTGTTTTTT. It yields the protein CASSSVGEVGELFF.

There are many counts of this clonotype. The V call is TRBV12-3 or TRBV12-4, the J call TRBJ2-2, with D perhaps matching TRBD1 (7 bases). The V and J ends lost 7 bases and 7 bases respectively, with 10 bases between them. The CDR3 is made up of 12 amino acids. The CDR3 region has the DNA TGTGCCAGCAACAGGGGAGGCGGGGAGCTGTTTTTT. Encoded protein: CASNRGGGELFF.

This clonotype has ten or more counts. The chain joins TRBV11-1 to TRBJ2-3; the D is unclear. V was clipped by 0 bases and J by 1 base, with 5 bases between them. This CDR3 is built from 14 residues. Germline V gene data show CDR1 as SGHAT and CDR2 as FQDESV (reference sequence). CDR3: CASSLAYGTDTQYF. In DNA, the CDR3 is TGTGCCAGCAGCTTAGCGTACGGCACAGATACGCAGTATTTT.

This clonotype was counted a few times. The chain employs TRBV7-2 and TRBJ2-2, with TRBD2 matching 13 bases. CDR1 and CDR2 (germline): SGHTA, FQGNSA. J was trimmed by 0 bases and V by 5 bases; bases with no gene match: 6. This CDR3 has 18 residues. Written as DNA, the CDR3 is TGTGCCAGCAGCCCTCGACTAGCGGGAGGAACGAACACCGGGGAGCTGTTTTTT. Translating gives CASSPRLAGGTNTGELFF.

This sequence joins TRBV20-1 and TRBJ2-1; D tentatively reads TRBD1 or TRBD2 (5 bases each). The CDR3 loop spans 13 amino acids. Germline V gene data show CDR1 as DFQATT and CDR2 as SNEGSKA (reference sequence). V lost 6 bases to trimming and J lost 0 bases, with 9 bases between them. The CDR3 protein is CSARDPSYNEQFF. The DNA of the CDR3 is TGCAGTGCCCGGGACCCCTCCTACAATGAGCAGTTCTTC.

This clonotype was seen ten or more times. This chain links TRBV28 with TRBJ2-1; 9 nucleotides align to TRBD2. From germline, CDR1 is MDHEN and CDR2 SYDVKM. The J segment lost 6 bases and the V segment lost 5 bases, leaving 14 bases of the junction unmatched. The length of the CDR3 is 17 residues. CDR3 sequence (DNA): TGTGCCAGCAGTGTCCCCCAACTAGCGGGCGCACCCAATGAGCAGTTCTTC. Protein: CASSVPQLAGAPNEQFF.

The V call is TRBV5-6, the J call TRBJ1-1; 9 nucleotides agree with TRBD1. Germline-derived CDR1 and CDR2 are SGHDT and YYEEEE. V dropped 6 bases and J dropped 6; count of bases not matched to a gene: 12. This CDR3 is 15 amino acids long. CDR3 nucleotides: TGTGCCAGCAACGACGGTGGACAGGGGTCCCCTGAAGCTTTCTTT. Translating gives CASNDGGQGSPEAFF.

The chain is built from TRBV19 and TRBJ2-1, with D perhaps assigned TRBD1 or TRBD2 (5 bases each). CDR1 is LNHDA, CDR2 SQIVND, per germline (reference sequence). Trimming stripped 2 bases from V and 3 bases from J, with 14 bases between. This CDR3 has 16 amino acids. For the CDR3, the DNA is TGTGCCAGTAGTATAACCCGGGACGTGAGCTACAATGAGCAGTTCTTC. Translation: CASSITRDVSYNEQFF.

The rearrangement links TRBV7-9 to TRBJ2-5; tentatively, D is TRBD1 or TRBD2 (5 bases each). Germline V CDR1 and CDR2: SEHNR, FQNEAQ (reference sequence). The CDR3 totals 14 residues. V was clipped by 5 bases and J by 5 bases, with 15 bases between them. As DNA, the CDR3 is TGTGCCAGCAGCGGGGGTCGATCGGGGGAGACCCAGTACTTC. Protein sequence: CASSGGRSGETQYF.

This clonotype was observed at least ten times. CDR3 coding DNA: TGTGCCAGCAGCTTACAAGCGGGCGCGGGTGAGCAGTTCTTC. It translates to CASSLQAGAGEQFF. V and J are TRBV7-3 and TRBJ2-1, with D possibly being TRBD2 (6 bases). Germline-derived CDR1 and CDR2 are SGHTA and FQGTGA. V shed 2 bases and J shed 9 bases, with 14 bases lying between them. The CDR3 runs 14 residues.

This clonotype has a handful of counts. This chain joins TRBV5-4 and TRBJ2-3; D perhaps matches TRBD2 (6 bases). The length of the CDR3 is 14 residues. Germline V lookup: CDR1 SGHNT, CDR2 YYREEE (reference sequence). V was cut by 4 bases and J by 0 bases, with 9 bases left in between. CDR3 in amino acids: CASSGRGSTDTQYF. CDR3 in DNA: TGTGCCAGCAGCGGACGGGGGAGCACAGATACGCAGTATTTT.

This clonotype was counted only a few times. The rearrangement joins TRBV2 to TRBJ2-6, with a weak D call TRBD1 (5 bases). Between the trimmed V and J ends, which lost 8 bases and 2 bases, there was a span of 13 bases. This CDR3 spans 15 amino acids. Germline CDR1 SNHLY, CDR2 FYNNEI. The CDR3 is CASRISGTGANVLTF. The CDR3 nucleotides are TGTGCCAGCCGAATCTCAGGGACTGGGGCCAACGTCCTGACTTTC.

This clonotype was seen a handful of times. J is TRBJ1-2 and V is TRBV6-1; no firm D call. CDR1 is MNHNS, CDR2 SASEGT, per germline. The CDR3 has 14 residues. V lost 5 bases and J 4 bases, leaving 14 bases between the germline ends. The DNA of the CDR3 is TGTGCCAGCAGTCTCTCTAGGTCGGCCTATGGCTACACCTTC. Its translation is CASSLSRSAYGYTF.

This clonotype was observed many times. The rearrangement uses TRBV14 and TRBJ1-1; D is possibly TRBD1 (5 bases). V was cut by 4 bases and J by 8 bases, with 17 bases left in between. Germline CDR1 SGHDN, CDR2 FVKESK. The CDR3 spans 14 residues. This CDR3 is CASSPQKTGTEAFF. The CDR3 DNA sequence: TGTGCCAGCAGCCCTCAAAAAACGGGGACCGAAGCTTTCTTT. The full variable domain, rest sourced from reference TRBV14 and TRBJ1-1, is EAGVTQFPSHSVIEKGQTVTLRCDPISGHDNLYWYRRVMGKEIKFLLHFVKESKQDESGMPNNRFLAERTGGTYSTLKVQPAELEDSGVYFCASSPQKTGTEAFFGQGTRLTVV.

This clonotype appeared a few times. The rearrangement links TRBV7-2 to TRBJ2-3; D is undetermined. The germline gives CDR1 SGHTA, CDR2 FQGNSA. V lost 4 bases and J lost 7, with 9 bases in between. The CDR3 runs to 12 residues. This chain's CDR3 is CASSSPRNTQYF. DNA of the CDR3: TGTGCCAGCAGCTCACCCAGGAATACGCAGTATTTT.

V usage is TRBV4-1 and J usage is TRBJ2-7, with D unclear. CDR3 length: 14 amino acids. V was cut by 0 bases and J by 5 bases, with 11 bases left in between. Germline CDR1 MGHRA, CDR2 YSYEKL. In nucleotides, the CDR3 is TGCGCCAGCAGCCAAGACCACTTAGAAAACGAGCAGTACTTC. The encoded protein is CASSQDHLENEQYF.

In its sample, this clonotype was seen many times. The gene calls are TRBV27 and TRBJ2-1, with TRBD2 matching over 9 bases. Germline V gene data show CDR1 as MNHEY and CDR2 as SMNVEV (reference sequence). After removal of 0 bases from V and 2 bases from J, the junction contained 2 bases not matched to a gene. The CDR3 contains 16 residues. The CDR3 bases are TGTGCCAGCAGTTTATCTGCTAGCGGGGCCTACAATGAGCAGTTCTTC. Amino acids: CASSLSASGAYNEQFF.

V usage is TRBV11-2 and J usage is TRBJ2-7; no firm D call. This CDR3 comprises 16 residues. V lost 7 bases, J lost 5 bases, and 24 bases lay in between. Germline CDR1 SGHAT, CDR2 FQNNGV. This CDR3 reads CASNVALGRSSNEQYF. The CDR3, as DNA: TGTGCCAGCAACGTCGCCTTGGGTCGATCTAGTAACGAGCAGTACTTC.

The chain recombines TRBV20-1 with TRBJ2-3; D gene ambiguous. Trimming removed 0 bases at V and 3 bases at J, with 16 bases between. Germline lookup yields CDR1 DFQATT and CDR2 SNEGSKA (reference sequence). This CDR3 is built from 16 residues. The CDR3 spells CSARDASLSPTDTQYF. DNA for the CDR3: TGCAGTGCTAGAGATGCATCCCTATCCCCGACAGATACGCAGTATTTT.

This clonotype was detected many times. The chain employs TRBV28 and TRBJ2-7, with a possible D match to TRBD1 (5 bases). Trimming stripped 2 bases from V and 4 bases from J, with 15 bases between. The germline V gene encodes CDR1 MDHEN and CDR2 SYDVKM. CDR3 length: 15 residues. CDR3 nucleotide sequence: TGTGCCAGCAGTTTACAGGGTGCTAACCTTTACGAGCAGTACTTC. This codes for CASSLQGANLYEQYF.

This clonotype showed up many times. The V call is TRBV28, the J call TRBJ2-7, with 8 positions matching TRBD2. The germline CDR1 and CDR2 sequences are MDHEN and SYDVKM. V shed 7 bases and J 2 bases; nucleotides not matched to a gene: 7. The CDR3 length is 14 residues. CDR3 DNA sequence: TGTGCCAGCAATCAGCGGGAGCCGACCTACGAGCAGTACTTC. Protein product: CASNQREPTYEQYF.